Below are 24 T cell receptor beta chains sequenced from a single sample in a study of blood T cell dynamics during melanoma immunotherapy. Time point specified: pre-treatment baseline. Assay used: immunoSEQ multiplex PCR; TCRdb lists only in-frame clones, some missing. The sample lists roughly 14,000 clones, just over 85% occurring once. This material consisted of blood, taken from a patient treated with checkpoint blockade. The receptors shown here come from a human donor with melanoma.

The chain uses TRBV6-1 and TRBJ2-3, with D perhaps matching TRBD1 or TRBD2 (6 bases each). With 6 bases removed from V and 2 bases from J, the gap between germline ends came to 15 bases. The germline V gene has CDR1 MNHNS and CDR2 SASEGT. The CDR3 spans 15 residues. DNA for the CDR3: TGTGCCAGCAGGAGGGGGGACGGGAACACAGATACGCAGTATTTT. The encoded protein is CASRRGDGNTDTQYF.

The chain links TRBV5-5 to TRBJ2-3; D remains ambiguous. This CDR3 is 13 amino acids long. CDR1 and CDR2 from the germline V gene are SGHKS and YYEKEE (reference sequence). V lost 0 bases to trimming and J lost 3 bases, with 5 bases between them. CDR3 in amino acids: CASSLGWTDTQYF. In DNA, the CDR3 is TGTGCCAGCAGCTTGGGGTGGACAGATACGCAGTATTTT.

The CDR3 protein is CASTQGANYGYTF. The DNA for the CDR3 is TGTGCCAGTACCCAGGGGGCTAACTATGGCTACACCTTC. The rearrangement joins TRBV19 to TRBJ1-2; TRBD1 aligns across 7 bases. J was trimmed by 0 bases and V by 7 bases; bases with no gene match: 2. The CDR3 runs to 13 residues. Per the germline V gene, CDR1 is LNHDA and CDR2 is SQIVND (reference sequence).

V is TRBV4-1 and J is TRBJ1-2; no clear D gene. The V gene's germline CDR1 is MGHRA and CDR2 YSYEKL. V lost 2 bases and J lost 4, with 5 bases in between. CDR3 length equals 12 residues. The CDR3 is CASSQSSYGYTF. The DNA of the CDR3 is TGCGCCAGCAGCCAATCCTCCTATGGCTACACCTTC.

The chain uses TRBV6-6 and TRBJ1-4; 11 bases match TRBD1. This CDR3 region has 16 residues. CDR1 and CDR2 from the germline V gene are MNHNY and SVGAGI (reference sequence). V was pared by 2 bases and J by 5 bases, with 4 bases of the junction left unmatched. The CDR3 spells CASSYLRDRGNEKLFF. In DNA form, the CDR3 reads TGTGCCAGCAGTTACCTCCGGGACAGGGGGAATGAAAAACTGTTTTTT.

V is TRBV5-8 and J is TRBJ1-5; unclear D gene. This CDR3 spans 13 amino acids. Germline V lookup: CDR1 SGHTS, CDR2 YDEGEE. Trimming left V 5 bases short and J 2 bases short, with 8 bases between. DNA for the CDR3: TGTGCCAGCAGTTCGCAGCGCAATCAGCCCCAGCATTTT. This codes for CASSSQRNQPQHF. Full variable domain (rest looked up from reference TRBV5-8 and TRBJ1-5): EAGVTQSPTHLIKTRGQQATLRCSPISGHTSVYWYQQALGLGLQFLLWYDEGEERNRGNFPPRFSGRQFPNYSSELNVNALELEDSALYLCASSSQRNQPQHFGDGTRLSIL.

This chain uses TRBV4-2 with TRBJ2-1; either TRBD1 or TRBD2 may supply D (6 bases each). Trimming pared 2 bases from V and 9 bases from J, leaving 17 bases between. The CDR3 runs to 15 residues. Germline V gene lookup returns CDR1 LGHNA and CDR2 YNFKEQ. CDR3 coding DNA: TGTGCCAGCAGCCAAAGGGGGGCAGAATCTGGTGAGCAGTTCTTC. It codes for CASSQRGAESGEQFF.

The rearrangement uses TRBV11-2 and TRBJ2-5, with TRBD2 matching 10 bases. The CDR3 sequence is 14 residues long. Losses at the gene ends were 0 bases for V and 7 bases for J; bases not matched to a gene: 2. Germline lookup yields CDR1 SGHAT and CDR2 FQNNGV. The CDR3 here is CASSLDSGGSTQYF. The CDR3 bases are TGTGCCAGCAGCTTAGATAGCGGGGGGTCGACCCAGTACTTC.

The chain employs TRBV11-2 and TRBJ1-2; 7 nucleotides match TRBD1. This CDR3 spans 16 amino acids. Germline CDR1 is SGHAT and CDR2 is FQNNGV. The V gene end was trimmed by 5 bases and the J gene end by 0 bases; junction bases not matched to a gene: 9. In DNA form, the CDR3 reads TGTGCCAGCAGCGGATCAGGACAGGCTTCTAACTATGGCTACACCTTC. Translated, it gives CASSGSGQASNYGYTF.

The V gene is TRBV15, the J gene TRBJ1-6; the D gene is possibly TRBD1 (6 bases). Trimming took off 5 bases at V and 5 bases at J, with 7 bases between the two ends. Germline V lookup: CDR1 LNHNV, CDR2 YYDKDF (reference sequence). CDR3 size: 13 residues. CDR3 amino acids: CATSRTDNSPLHF. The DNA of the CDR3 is TGTGCCACCAGCCGGACAGATAATTCACCCCTCCACTTT.

The CDR3 loop is CASSFGRGVTGELFF. In DNA form, the CDR3 reads TGTGCCAGCAGCTTTGGGAGGGGGGTTACCGGGGAGCTGTTTTTT. The V call is TRBV5-4, the J call TRBJ2-2; D is possibly TRBD2 (7 bases). Germline assignment: CDR1 SGHNT and CDR2 YYREEE (reference sequence). Trimming took off 2 bases at V and 5 bases at J, with 13 bases between the two ends. The CDR3 contains 15 residues.

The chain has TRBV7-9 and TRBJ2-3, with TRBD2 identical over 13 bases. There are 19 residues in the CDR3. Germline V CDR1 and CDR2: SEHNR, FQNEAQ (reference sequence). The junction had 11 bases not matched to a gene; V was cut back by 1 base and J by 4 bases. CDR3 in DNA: TGTGCCAGCAGCTTAGGAAAACTAGCGGGGGGGCCTATGGCAGATACGCAGTATTTT. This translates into CASSLGKLAGGPMADTQYF.

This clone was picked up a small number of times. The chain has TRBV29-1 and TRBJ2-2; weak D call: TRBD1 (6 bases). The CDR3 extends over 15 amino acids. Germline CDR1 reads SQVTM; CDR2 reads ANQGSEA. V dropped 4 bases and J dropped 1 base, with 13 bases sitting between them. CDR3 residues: CSVVYGTLNTGELFF. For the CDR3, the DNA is TGCAGCGTTGTTTATGGGACATTGAACACCGGGGAGCTGTTTTTT.

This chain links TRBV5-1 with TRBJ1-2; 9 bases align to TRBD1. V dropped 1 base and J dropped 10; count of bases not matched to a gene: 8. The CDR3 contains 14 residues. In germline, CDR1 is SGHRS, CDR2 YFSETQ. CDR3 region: CASSLLTGGQDYTF. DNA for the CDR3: TGCGCCAGCAGCTTGCTTACAGGGGGCCAAGACTACACCTTC.

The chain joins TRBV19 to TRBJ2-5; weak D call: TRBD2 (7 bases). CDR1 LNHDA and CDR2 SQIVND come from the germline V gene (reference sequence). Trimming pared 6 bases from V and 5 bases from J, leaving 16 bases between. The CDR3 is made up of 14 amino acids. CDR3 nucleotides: TGTGCCAGTAGCAGGCTCGGGGGGCGTGAGACCCAGTACTTC. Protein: CASSRLGGRETQYF.

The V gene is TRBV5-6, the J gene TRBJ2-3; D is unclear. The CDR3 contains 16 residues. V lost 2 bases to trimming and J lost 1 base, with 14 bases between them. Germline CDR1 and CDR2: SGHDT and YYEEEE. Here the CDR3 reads CASSFRALTRTDTQYF. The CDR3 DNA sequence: TGTGCCAGCAGCTTCCGGGCCTTGACTCGCACAGATACGCAGTATTTT.

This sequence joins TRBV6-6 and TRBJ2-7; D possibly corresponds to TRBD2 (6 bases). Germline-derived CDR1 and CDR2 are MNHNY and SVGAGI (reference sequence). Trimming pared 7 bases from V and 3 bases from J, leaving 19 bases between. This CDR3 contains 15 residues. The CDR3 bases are TGTGCCAGCACCTACCGCCTGGGACTCCACTACGAGCAGTACGTC. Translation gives CASTYRLGLHYEQYV.

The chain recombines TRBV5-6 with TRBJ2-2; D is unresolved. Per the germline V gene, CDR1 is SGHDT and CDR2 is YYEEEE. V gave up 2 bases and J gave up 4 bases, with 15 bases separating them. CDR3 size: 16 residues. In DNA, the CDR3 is TGTGCCAGCAGCTTTGGTGAAGTACGGGTCACCGGGGAGCTGTTTTTT. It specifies CASSFGEVRVTGELFF.

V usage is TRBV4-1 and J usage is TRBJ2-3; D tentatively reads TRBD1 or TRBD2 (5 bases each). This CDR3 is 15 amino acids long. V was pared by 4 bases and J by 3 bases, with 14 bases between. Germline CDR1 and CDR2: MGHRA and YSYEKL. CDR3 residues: CASSLRDQTTDTQYF. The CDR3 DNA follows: TGCGCCAGCAGCCTCCGGGACCAAACTACAGATACGCAGTATTTT.

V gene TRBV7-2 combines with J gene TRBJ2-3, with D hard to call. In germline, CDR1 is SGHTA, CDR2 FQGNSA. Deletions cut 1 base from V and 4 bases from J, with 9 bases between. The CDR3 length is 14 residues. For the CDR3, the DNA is TGTGCCAGCAGCTTAGGGCGCGCCCCAGATACGCAGTATTTT. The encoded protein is CASSLGRAPDTQYF.

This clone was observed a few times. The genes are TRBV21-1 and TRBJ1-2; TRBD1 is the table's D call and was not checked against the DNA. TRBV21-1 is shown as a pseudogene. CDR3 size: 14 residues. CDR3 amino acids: CASSTLPGNYGYTF. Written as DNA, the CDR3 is TGTGCCAGCAGCACCTTGCCAGGGAACTATGGCTACACCTTC.

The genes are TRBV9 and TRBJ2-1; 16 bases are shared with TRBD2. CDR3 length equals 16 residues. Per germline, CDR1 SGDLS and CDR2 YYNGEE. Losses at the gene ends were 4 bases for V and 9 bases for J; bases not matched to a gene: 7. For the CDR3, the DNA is TGTGCCAGCAGCAAGGGACTAGCGGGGGGGCTTGGTGAGCAGTTCTTC. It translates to CASSKGLAGGLGEQFF.

The CDR3 nucleotides are TGTGCCAGCAGCTTGGGACAGAATAATGAAAAACTGTTTTTT. It codes for CASSLGQNNEKLFF. The rearrangement joins TRBV5-5 to TRBJ1-4; maybe TRBD1 (5 bases). The length of the CDR3 is 14 residues. The V gene lost 0 bases and the J gene lost 4 bases, with 7 bases spanning the gap. Per the germline V gene, CDR1 is SGHKS and CDR2 is YYEKEE (reference sequence).

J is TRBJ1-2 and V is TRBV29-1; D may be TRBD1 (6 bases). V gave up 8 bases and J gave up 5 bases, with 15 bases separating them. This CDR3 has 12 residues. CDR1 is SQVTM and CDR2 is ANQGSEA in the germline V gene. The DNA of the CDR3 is TGCAGCTTTGGGGGGGCGGATTATGGCTACACCTTC. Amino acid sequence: CSFGGADYGYTF.